This paragraph reports one T cell receptor (beta chain). Its antigen is unidentified. This sample stems from a study of OX40 agonist ivuxolimab in advanced cancers. The study, taken as a whole, reports: On average, a greater number of expanded clones characterised CD8+ T cells relative to CD4+.

Measured with immunoSEQ multiplex PCR; TCRdb has only the in-frame clones, and not every one. The top ten hold 0.32% of the sample, which has about 80,000 clones, roughly 93% seen once. Germline V gene data show CDR1 as SGDLS and CDR2 as YYNGEE. The V end was cut by 2 bases, the J end by 8 bases, with 14 bases between. CDR3 length: 14 amino acids. Drawing of blood for sampling happened at baseline, at cycle 4 day 1, and at cycle 7 day 1. This receptor was identified in an adult with an advanced solid tumor such as melanoma, head and neck, liver or kidney cancer. Sequencing was performed on CD4+ or CD8+ T cells sorted from blood, taken in a trial of the OX40 agonist ivuxolimab. The chain couples TRBV9 to TRBJ2-1, with D possibly being TRBD2 (6 bases). CDR3 DNA sequence: TGTGCCAGCAGCGTCCTGACTAGTTCGGATGAGCAGTTCTTC. Amino acid sequence: CASSVLTSSDEQFF. Full variable domain (rest looked up from reference TRBV9 and TRBJ2-1): DSGVTQTPKHLITATGQRVTLRCSPRSGDLSVYWYQQSLDQGLQFLIQYYNGEERAKGNILERFSAQQFPDLHSELNLSSLELGDSALYFCASSVLTSSDEQFFGPGTRLTVL.